The 10 T cell receptor beta chains reported below all come from one sample, sequenced in a study of T cell responses to AZD1222 COVID-19 vaccine. TCRdb keeps only in-frame clones here, not all; method: immunoSEQ multiplex PCR. The sample consists of 70,000 to 95,000 clones, 85% to 90% of them appearing once. The sequences come from peripheral blood, collected on day 0 of MenACWY control vaccination. These receptors were taken from an adult in good health.

J is TRBJ1-6 and V is TRBV7-9, with D uncertain. Germline V gives CDR1 SEHNR, CDR2 FQNEAQ (reference sequence). This CDR3 has 12 amino acids. With 7 bases removed from V and 5 bases from J, the gap between germline ends came to 6 bases. Written as DNA, the CDR3 is TGTGCCAGCAAGGAAGATAATTCACCCCTCCACTTT. Its translation: CASKEDNSPLHF.

This sequence joins TRBV28 and TRBJ2-7; 8 bases are a match to TRBD2. The CDR3 has 15 amino acids. Trimming at V came to 4 bases and at J to 4 bases, leaving 9 bases not matched to a gene. Germline V gives CDR1 MDHEN, CDR2 SYDVKM. DNA for the CDR3: TGTGCCAGCAGTTCCTCCAAGGCGGGAGGTTACGAGCAGTACTTC. Its protein is CASSSSKAGGYEQYF.

This clone appeared a single time. The V call is TRBV9, the J call TRBJ1-4; 7 nucleotides line up with TRBD1. The CDR3 has 16 amino acids. The germline gives CDR1 SGDLS, CDR2 YYNGEE. V shed 2 bases, J shed 4 bases, and the junction held 8 bases outside the gene matches. CDR3 protein: CASSVTTGARNEKLFF. As DNA, the CDR3 is TGTGCCAGCAGCGTCACCACAGGGGCCCGTAATGAAAAACTGTTTTTT.

The CDR3: CASSRPGRNSPLHF. CDR3 in DNA: TGTGCCAGCAGCCGCCCGGGGAGGAATTCACCCCTCCACTTT. The rearrangement joins TRBV7-3 to TRBJ1-6; D ambiguous. The CDR3 covers 14 residues. From germline, CDR1 is SGHTA and CDR2 FQGTGA. V was clipped by 5 bases and J by 7 bases, with 12 bases between them. The entire variable domain, with the rest obtained from reference TRBV7-3 and TRBJ1-6, is as follows: GAGVSQTPSNKVTEKGKYVELRCDPISGHTALYWYRQSLGQGPEFLIYFQGTGAADDSGLPNDRFFAVRPEGSVSTLKIQRTERGDSAVYLCASSRPGRNSPLHFGNGTRLTVT.

The J gene is TRBJ2-7, the V gene TRBV28, with 11 bases identical to TRBD2. The V gene end was trimmed by 6 bases and the J gene end by 4 bases; junction bases not matched to a gene: 8. The germline V gene has CDR1 MDHEN and CDR2 SYDVKM. This CDR3 spans 15 amino acids. The DNA of the CDR3 is TGTGCCAGCAGCCCATCCGGGACTAGCGGTTACGAGCAGTACTTC. Its translation is CASSPSGTSGYEQYF. The whole variable domain, remainder taken from reference TRBV28 and TRBJ2-7, is DVKVTQSSRYLVKRTGEKVFLECVQDMDHENMFWYRQDPGLGLRLIYFSYDVKMKEKGDIPEGYSVSREKKERFSLILESASTNQTSMYLCASSPSGTSGYEQYFGPGTRLTVT.

The sample holds one count of this clone. The J gene is TRBJ2-3, the V gene TRBV19, with 9 positions matching TRBD2. Germline V gene sequence: CDR1 LNHDA, CDR2 SQIVND (reference sequence). CDR3 length: 18 residues. The trim removed 4 bases at V and 0 bases at J, leaving 11 bases unmatched. The CDR3 DNA sequence: TGTGCCAGTAGTACGAATGCGGGAGGGGATTCTAGCACAGATACGCAGTATTTT. Translation: CASSTNAGGDSSTDTQYF.

The chain carries TRBV19 and TRBJ2-7; no reliable D call. The CDR3 has 13 residues. Trimming removed 8 bases at V and 7 bases at J, with 18 bases between. Germline-derived CDR1 and CDR2 are LNHDA and SQIVND (reference sequence). CDR3 in DNA: TGTGCCAGTTCAACCCAGGTGATTGGAGAGCAGTACTTC. Residues: CASSTQVIGEQYF. Full variable domain (remainder filled in from reference TRBV19 and TRBJ2-7): DGGITQSPKYLFRKEGQNVTLSCEQNLNHDAMYWYRQDPGQGLRLIYYSQIVNDFQKGDIAEGYSVSREKKESFPLTVTSAQKNPTAFYLCASSTQVIGEQYFGPGTRLTVT.

Only a few counts were recorded for this clone. The gene calls are TRBV12-5 and TRBJ2-2; 8 nucleotides align to TRBD1. Germline V gene data show CDR1 as LGHNT and CDR2 as FRNRAP. V lost 6 bases to trimming and J lost 7 bases; unmatched junction nucleotides: 7. The length of the CDR3 is 14 residues. CDR3 sequence reads: CASGNQGAHGELFF. CDR3 nucleotide sequence: TGTGCTAGTGGCAATCAGGGGGCACACGGGGAGCTGTTTTTT.

The chain joins TRBV5-1 to TRBJ1-1; possible D gene TRBD1, 6 bases. Germline V gives CDR1 SGHRS, CDR2 YFSETQ. V was cut by 4 bases and J by 3 bases, with 16 bases left in between. CDR3 length: 15 amino acids. Here the CDR3 reads CASSARAGEDTEAFF. CDR3 DNA sequence: TGCGCCAGCAGCGCGCGGGCAGGGGAGGACACTGAAGCTTTCTTT. The variable domain in full, completed from reference TRBV5-1 and TRBJ1-1, reads KAGVTQTPRYLIKTRGQQVTLSCSPISGHRSVSWYQQTPGQGLQFLFEYFSETQRNKGNFPGRFSGRQFSNSRSEMNVSTLELGDSALYLCASSARAGEDTEAFFGQGTRLTVV.

The chain joins TRBV28 to TRBJ2-7; D could derive from TRBD1 or TRBD2 (7 bases each). Germline loops: CDR1 MDHEN, CDR2 SYDVKM. The CDR3 runs 13 residues. V lost 5 bases and J lost 9, with 17 bases in between. The CDR3 DNA reads as TGTGCCAGCAGTCGACAGGGTGGACTAGGGCAGTACTTC. It yields the protein CASSRQGGLGQYF.